The present T cell receptor beta chain was sequenced within a study of cytomegalovirus exposure and HLA in healthy donors. This CDR3 comprises 15 residues. The junction had 5 bases not matched to a gene; V was cut back by 3 bases and J by 3 bases. Germline lookup yields CDR1 ENHRY and CDR2 SYGVKD. In the PCR, 60 Vbeta and 13 Jbeta primers were used. Repertoires were generated with immunoSEQ multiplex PCR, while TCRdb's copy carries only in-frame clones and drops some. Among more than 150,000 clones listed, 82% were seen once. The chain uses TRBV10-3 and TRBJ2-7; 10 nucleotides agree with TRBD2. The receptor's source is a woman between 18 and 30 years old in good health and CMV-seronegative. The sample was PBMCs. This chain's CDR3 is CAISDPTSGDYEQYF. In DNA form, the CDR3 reads TGTGCCATCAGTGACCCCACTAGCGGGGACTACGAGCAGTACTTC.